A selection of T cell receptor beta chains follows, all from one sample in a study of cytomegalovirus exposure and HLA in healthy donors. This table comes from immunoSEQ multiplex PCR, and its TCRdb copy is limited to in-frame clones, with some not included. The sample lists 160,000 or so clones, almost 80% occurring once. Sequences were obtained from PBMCs. These receptors originate from a male donor in good health and CMV-seronegative. The CDR3 runs from the conserved cysteine through the conserved F or W. A D gene is named only where the DNA matches it firmly. Part of the rows lack a size; the others show once, few, many or a class for expanded clones.

CDR3 DNA: TGCGCCAGCAGCCCAGGAACCTTCACCGGGGAGCTGTTTTTT
CDR3 protein: CASSPGTFTGELFF
J gene: TRBJ2-2
D gene: .
V gene: TRBV5-1
clone size: .

CDR3 DNA: TGTGCCACCAGCAGAGATCGGGGGGTGGGCGAGCAGTACTTC
CDR3 protein: CATSRDRGVGEQYF
J gene: TRBJ2-7
D gene: TRBD2
V gene: TRBV15
clone size: .

CDR3 DNA: TGTGCCAGCAGCTTCGAGGCGTCGCTACGCGAGCAGTACTTC
CDR3 protein: CASSFEASLREQYF
J gene: TRBJ2-7
D gene: .
V gene: TRBV7-2
clone size: .

CDR3 DNA: TGTGCCAGCAGTTACGCGGGGGAGGGAGAGTACTTC
CDR3 protein: CASSYAGEGEYF
J gene: TRBJ2-7
D gene: TRBD2
V gene: TRBV6-5
clone size: .

CDR3 DNA: TGTGCCAGCAGTGCCGACAGGACCACCACAGATACGCAGTATTTT
CDR3 protein: CASSADRTTTDTQYF
J gene: TRBJ2-3
D gene: .
V gene: TRBV7-3
clone size: .

CDR3 DNA: TGTGCCAGCAGCGTAGTGGACAGTTATTCACCCCTCCACTTT
CDR3 protein: CASSVVDSYSPLHF
J gene: TRBJ1-6
D gene: .
V gene: TRBV9
clone size: few

CDR3 DNA: TGTGCCAGCAGCTTAGGCATGCGGGAGGGGGCGTTT
CDR3 protein: CASSLGMREGAF
J gene: TRBJ2-3
D gene: TRBD2
V gene: TRBV7-9
clone size: few

CDR3 DNA: TGCGCCAGCAGCTTTACAGGGGGCTCTGGAAACACCATATATTTT
CDR3 protein: CASSFTGGSGNTIYF
J gene: TRBJ1-3
D gene: TRBD1
V gene: TRBV5-1
clone size: once

CDR3 DNA: TGTGCCAGTAGTATTGGGGCCTCTGGCTACACCTTC
CDR3 protein: CASSIGASGYTF
J gene: TRBJ1-2
D gene: .
V gene: TRBV19
clone size: few

CDR3 DNA: TGTGCCAGCAGGGAACAGGGCCCCAATCAGCCCCAGCATTTT
CDR3 protein: CASREQGPNQPQHF
J gene: TRBJ1-5
D gene: .
V gene: TRBV27
clone size: .

CDR3 DNA: TGCGCCAGCAGCGCCCGGACGGGGAACATTCAGTACTTC
CDR3 protein: CASSARTGNIQYF
J gene: TRBJ2-4
D gene: .
V gene: TRBV5-1
clone size: .

CDR3 DNA: TGTGCCAGCAGCTTGGGCGGGAGGTTCGTCTACAATGAGCAGTTCTTC
CDR3 protein: CASSLGGRFVYNEQFF
J gene: TRBJ2-1
D gene: TRBD2
V gene: TRBV5-4
clone size: .

CDR3 DNA: TGTGCCAGCAGCCCGGGGTCTGGAAACACCATATATTTT
CDR3 protein: CASSPGSGNTIYF
J gene: TRBJ1-3
D gene: .
V gene: TRBV28
clone size: .

CDR3 DNA: TGTGCCAGCAGCCGTAGGCTAGCGGACACAGATACGCAGTATTTT
CDR3 protein: CASSRRLADTDTQYF
J gene: TRBJ2-3
D gene: TRBD2
V gene: TRBV6-5
clone size: .

CDR3 DNA: TGTGCCAGCAGAACAGGGGTAAACACTGAAGCTTTCTTT
CDR3 protein: CASRTGVNTEAFF
J gene: TRBJ1-1
D gene: TRBD1
V gene: TRBV27
clone size: .

CDR3 DNA: TGTGCCACTACACTAGCGGGCACAGATACGCAGTATTTT
CDR3 protein: CATTLAGTDTQYF
J gene: TRBJ2-3
D gene: TRBD2
V gene: TRBV15
clone size: .

CDR3 DNA: TGTGCCAGCAGTTTAGTAGCGGGAGAGGAGACCCAGTACTTC
CDR3 protein: CASSLVAGEETQYF
J gene: TRBJ2-5
D gene: TRBD2
V gene: TRBV27
clone size: .